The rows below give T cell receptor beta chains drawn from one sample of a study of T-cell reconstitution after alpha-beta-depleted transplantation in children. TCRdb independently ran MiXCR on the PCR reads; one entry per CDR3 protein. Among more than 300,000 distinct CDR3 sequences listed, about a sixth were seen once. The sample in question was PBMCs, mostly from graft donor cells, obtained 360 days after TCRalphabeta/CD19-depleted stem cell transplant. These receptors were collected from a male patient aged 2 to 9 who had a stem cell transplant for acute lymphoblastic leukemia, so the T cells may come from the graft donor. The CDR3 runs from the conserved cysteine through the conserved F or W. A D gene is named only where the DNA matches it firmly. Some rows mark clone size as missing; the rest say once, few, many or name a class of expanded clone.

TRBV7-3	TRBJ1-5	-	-	TGTGCCAGCAGCTTTCGGAGTGCAGGACAAAATCAGCCCCAGCATTTT	CASSFRSAGQNQPQHF
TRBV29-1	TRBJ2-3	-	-	TGCAGCGTTGAAGATCTGTTTCGGGAAAGCACAGATACGCAGTATTTT	CSVEDLFRESTDTQYF
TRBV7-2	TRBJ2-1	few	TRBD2	TGTGCCAGCAGCTTAGTAGTCGCGGGAGGGGACAATGAGCAGTTCTTC	CASSLVVAGGDNEQFF
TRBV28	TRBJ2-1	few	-	TGTGCCAGCAGGAGTTTTTACAATGAGCAGTTCTTC	CASRSFYNEQFF
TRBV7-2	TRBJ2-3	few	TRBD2	TGTGCCAGCAGCACCGGGACTAGCGGGTTGGGTACGCAGTATTTT	CASSTGTSGLGTQYF
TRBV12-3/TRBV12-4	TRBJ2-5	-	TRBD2	TGTACCAGCAGTCCATCGACTAGCGGGGGACTGTACCAAGAGACCCAGTACTTC	CTSSPSTSGGLYQETQYF
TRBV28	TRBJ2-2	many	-	TGTGCCAGCAGGGGCGGCAGTAACACCGGGGAGCTGTTTTTT	CASRGGSNTGELFF
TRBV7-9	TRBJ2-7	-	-	TGTGCCAGCAGCTTAGCCGGGGGGCTCTGGGAGCAGTACTTC	CASSLAGGLWEQYF
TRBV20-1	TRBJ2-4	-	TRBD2	TGCAGTGCTAGAGATTCTAGACTAGCGGGTGTGAAAAACATTCAGTACTTC	CSARDSRLAGVKNIQYF
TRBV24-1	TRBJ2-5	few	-	TGTGCCACCAGTCAAGGAGGGAGAGAGACCCAGTACTTC	CATSQGGRETQYF
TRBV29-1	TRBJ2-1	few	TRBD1	TGCAGCGTTGTCCCCCTGGACAGGTCCTACAATGAGCAGTTCTTC	CSVVPLDRSYNEQFF
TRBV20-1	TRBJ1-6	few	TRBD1	TGCAGTGCTACAGGGGGGTATAATTCACCCCTCCACTTT	CSATGGYNSPLHF
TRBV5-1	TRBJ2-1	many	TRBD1	TGCGCCAGCAGCTTGGGACAGGGGCTTGAGCAGTTCTTC	CASSLGQGLEQFF
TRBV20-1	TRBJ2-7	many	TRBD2	TGCAGTGCTTGCAGAGAAGCGGGAGACTTGTACTTC	CSACREAGDLYF
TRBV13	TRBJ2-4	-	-	TGTGCCAGCAGCTTAGGACAGGGAAGGAACATTCAGTACTTC	CASSLGQGRNIQYF
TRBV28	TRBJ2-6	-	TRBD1	TGTGCCAGCAGTCCTATTGGGGACAGGTGGGGAGGGGCCAACGTCCTGACTTTC	CASSPIGDRWGGANVLTF
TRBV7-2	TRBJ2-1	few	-	TGTGCCAGCAGCGCCCAGCCTCAGGGGAGGGGTTTCTACAATGAGCAGTTCTTC	CASSAQPQGRGFYNEQFF
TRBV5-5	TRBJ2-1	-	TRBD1	TGTGCCAGCAGTATACCGGACAGGGCTGAGCAGTTCTTC	CASSIPDRAEQFF
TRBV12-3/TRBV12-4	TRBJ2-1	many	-	TGTGCCAGCAGTCACTTTCCTAGGAAGGGGAGGAAGAATGAGCAGTTCTTC	CASSHFPRKGRKNEQFF
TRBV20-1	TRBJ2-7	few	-	TGCAGTGCTAGAGATGGAAACAGACCCACCTACGAGCAGTACTTC	CSARDGNRPTYEQYF
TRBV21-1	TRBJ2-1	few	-	TGTGCCAGCAGCCGCCCGAATGAGCAGTTCTTC	CASSRPNEQFF
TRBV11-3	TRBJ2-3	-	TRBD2	TGTGCCAGCAGCTTAGGTTGGGAGGGAGCGATAGGCACAGATACGCAGTATTTT	CASSLGWEGAIGTDTQYF
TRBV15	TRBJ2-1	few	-	TGTGCCACCACCATAGCGGAGGAAGCCGCCAATGAGCAGTTCTTC	CATTIAEEAANEQFF
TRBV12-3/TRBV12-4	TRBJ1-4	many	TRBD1	TGTGCCAGCAGTTTAAGTGGGGACAGGGTACTGTTTTTT	CASSLSGDRVLFF
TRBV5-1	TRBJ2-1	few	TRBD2	TGCGCCAGCAGCAATAGCGGGAGGTCCTACAATGAGCAGTTCTTC	CASSNSGRSYNEQFF
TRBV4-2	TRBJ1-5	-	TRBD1	TGTGCCAGCAGCCAAGTGGGCCTGGGACAGAGCAATCAGCCCCAGCATTTT	CASSQVGLGQSNQPQHF
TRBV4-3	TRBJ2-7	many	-	TGCGCCAGCAGCCAAGGGTGGAACTACGAGCAGTACTTC	CASSQGWNYEQYF
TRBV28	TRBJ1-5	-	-	TGTGCCAGCAGTTCCCCCCGGGCCTACCATCAGCCCCAGCATTTT	CASSSPRAYHQPQHF
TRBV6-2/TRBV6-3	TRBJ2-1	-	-	TGTGCCAGCAGCCGGCAAGGGGTTGATGAGCAGTTCTTC	CASSRQGVDEQFF
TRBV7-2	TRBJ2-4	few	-	TGTGCCAGCAGCTTGGGGTCGAAAAACATTCAGTACTTC	CASSLGSKNIQYF
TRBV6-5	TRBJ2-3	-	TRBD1	TGTGCCAGCACTTCACTCCCGACAGGGGGCTTGGATACGCAGTATTTT	CASTSLPTGGLDTQYF
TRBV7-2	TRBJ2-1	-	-	TGTGCCAGCAGCTTAGATCCAGGGGAGCGTGAGCAGTTCTTC	CASSLDPGEREQFF
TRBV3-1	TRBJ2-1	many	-	TGTGCCAGCAGCCAAGATCAAGTTCGCAATGAGCAGTTCTTC	CASSQDQVRNEQFF
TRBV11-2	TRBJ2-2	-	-	TGTGCCAGCAGCTTATTGCAGGCAGCCATCCAACACACCGGGGAGCTGTTTTTT	CASSLLQAAIQHTGELFF
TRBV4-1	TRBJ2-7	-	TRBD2	TGCGCCAGCAGCCAAGATTCTAGCGGGAGACCGCTCGGCTTGCAGTACTTC	CASSQDSSGRPLGLQYF
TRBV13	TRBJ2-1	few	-	TGTGCCAGCACAATCAGGGCTAATTACAATGAGCAGTTCTTC	CASTIRANYNEQFF
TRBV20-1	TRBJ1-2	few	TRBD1	TGCAGTGTAGTACAGGGGGCGAACTATGGCTACACCTTC	CSVVQGANYGYTF
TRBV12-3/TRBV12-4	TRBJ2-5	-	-	TGTGCCAGCAGTTCGGAAGGCCGGGGGCCGTACTTC	CASSSEGRGPYF
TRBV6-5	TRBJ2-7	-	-	TGTGCCAGCAGTTACTCGATCAGGGGAGGTTACGAGCAGTACTTC	CASSYSIRGGYEQYF
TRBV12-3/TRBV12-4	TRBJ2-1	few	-	TGTGCCAGCAGTTTTGGGCGGGTGGAGCAGTTCTTC	CASSFGRVEQFF
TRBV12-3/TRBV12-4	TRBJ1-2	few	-	TGTGCCAGCAGTTTAAGGGCAGCCAACTATGGCTACACCTTC	CASSLRAANYGYTF
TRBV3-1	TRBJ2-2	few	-	TGTGCCAGCAGCCAATCCCTAGAATGGACCGGGGAGCTGTTTTTT	CASSQSLEWTGELFF
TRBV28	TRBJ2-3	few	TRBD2	TGTGCCAGCGAAGGACTAGCGTACACAGATACGCAGTATTTT	CASEGLAYTDTQYF
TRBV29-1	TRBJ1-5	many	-	TGCAGCGTTGGCCCCGTATATAGCAATCAGCCCCAGCATTTT	CSVGPVYSNQPQHF
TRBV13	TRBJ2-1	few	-	TGTGCCAGCAGCTTAGAGGCAGCCGCATCCTACAATGAGCAGTTCTTC	CASSLEAAASYNEQFF
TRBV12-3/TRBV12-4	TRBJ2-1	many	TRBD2	TGTGCCAGCAGCCAATCCAGCGGGAGGGCTTACAATGAGCAGTTCTTC	CASSQSSGRAYNEQFF
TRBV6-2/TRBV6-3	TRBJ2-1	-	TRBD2	TGTGCCAGCTCCCACGGGGGGGACTACAATGAGCAGTTCTTC	CASSHGGDYNEQFF
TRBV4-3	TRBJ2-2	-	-	TGCGCCAGCAGCCAGTCGGGGACCGGGGAGCTGTTTTTT	CASSQSGTGELFF
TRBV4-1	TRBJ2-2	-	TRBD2	TGCGCCAGCAGCCACGCGTCTAGCGGCTACACCGGGGAGCTGTTTTTT	CASSHASSGYTGELFF
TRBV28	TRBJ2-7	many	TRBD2	TGTGCCAGCAGTTTCCCTACTAGCGGGAGCCGCTACGAGCAGTACTTC	CASSFPTSGSRYEQYF
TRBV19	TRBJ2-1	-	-	TGTGCCAGTAGTGCATCAGGGGAGGGCTACAATGAGCAGTTCTTC	CASSASGEGYNEQFF